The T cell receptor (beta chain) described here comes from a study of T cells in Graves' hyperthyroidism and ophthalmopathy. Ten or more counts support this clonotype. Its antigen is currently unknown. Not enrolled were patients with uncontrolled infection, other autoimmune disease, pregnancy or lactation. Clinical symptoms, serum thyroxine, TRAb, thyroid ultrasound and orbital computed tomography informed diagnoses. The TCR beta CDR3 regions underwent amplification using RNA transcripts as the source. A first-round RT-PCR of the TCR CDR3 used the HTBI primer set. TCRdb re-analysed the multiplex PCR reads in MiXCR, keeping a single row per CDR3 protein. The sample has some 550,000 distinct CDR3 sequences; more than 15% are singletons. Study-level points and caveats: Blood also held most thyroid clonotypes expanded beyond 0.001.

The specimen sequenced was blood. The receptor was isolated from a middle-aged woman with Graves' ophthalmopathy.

The CDR3 protein is CAISESFRPDGELFF. In DNA, the CDR3 is TGTGCCATCAGTGAGTCCTTCAGGCCAGACGGGGAGCTGTTTTTT. J is TRBJ2-2 and V is TRBV10-3; D is undetermined. This CDR3 is 15 amino acids long. Looked up from germline, CDR1 is ENHRY and CDR2 is SYGVKD. The germline V and J ends were trimmed by 0 bases and 7 bases, with 12 bases remaining between them.